The 11 T cell receptor beta chains in this list originate from one sample, sequenced in a study of blood T cell repertoires in COVID-19. The table came from immunoSEQ multiplex PCR; TCRdb's copy has only in-frame clones and leaves some out. The sample lists approximately 68,000 clones; roughly 87% were seen once. The sample comprised peripheral blood. Source of these receptors: a human donor in a cohort sampled during active COVID-19.

This clone was found a few times. The rearrangement uses TRBV6-5 and TRBJ1-6; 7 bases line up with TRBD1. This CDR3 contains 15 residues. Germline assignment: CDR1 MNHEY and CDR2 SVGAGI. V trimming: 10 bases; J trimming: 6 bases; junction bases outside the gene matches: 12. The CDR3 spells CATYPRDSSNSPLHF. The CDR3 DNA reads as TGTGCCACTTATCCGAGGGACAGCTCTAATTCACCCCTCCACTTT.

This chain links TRBV5-1 with TRBJ2-7, with D unresolved. The CDR3 consists of 16 residues. The germline V gene has CDR1 SGHRS and CDR2 YFSETQ. The V gene lost 0 bases and the J gene lost 2 bases, with 15 bases spanning the gap. The CDR3 coding sequence is TGCGCCAGCAGCTTGGCAGTTCCGCCGCCCGCCTACGAGCAGTACTTC. Amino acids: CASSLAVPPPAYEQYF. Supplemented by reference TRBV5-1 and TRBJ2-7, the full variable domain reads KAGVTQTPRYLIKTRGQQVTLSCSPISGHRSVSWYQQTPGQGLQFLFEYFSETQRNKGNFPGRFSGRQFSNSRSEMNVSTLELGDSALYLCASSLAVPPPAYEQYFGPGTRLTVT.

The chain carries TRBV11-3 and TRBJ2-3, with D perhaps TRBD1 (6 bases). Trimming removed 2 bases from V and 4 bases from J, with 7 bases in between. The CDR3 consists of 13 residues. The germline V gene has CDR1 SGHNT and CDR2 YENEEA. The CDR3 is CASSLQGSDTQYF. For the CDR3, the DNA is TGTGCCAGCAGCTTACAGGGGTCAGATACGCAGTATTTT.

This clone was recorded a few times. The chain joins TRBV2 to TRBJ1-5; D possibly corresponds to TRBD1 (6 bases). Trimming left V 7 bases short and J 3 bases short, with 7 bases between. This CDR3 spans 12 amino acids. CDR1 and CDR2 from the germline V gene are SNHLY and FYNNEI. In nucleotides, the CDR3 is TGTGCCAGCAACAGGGTCAATCAGCCCCAGCATTTT. It encodes CASNRVNQPQHF.

This clone appeared a single time. The chain recombines TRBV30 with TRBJ1-1; 7 nucleotides match TRBD1. V was pared by 1 base and J by 4 bases, with 9 bases of the junction left unmatched. Looked up from germline, CDR1 is GTSNPN and CDR2 is SVGIG (reference sequence). The CDR3 spans 15 residues. This chain's CDR3 is CAWSELTGTSTEAFF. CDR3 in DNA: TGTGCCTGGAGTGAATTGACAGGGACGAGCACTGAAGCTTTCTTT.

This clone was detected a few times. The chain uses TRBV6-1 and TRBJ1-3; no firm D call. Trimming left V 1 base short and J 0 bases short, with 4 bases between. Germline values: CDR1 MNHNS, CDR2 SASEGT. This CDR3 region has 14 residues. The CDR3 region has the DNA TGTGCCAGCAGTGAAGTGTACTCTGGAAACACCATATATTTT. Protein sequence: CASSEVYSGNTIYF.

The rearrangement joins TRBV9 to TRBJ2-7; 9 bases agree with TRBD2. Germline CDR1 reads SGDLS; CDR2 reads YYNGEE. The CDR3 covers 12 residues. V shed 3 bases, J shed 6 bases, and the junction held 1 base outside the gene matches. CDR3 residues: CASSGSGGEQYF. As DNA, the CDR3 is TGTGCCAGCAGCGGTAGCGGGGGCGAGCAGTACTTC.

J is TRBJ2-7 and V is TRBV25-1; 9 nucleotides agree with TRBD2. The CDR3 is made up of 14 amino acids. With V trimmed by 5 bases and J by 2 bases, 4 bases remained unmatched. The germline V gene encodes CDR1 MGHDK and CDR2 SYGVNS. CDR3 coding DNA: TGTGCCAGCAGTAAGACTAGCGGACCCTACGAGCAGTACTTC. Translated: CASSKTSGPYEQYF.

This chain uses TRBV6-1 with TRBJ2-7; possibly TRBD1 for D (6 bases). Germline CDR1 and CDR2: MNHNS and SASEGT. Trimming cost V 2 bases and J 6 bases, with 17 bases left between them. The CDR3 runs 15 residues. This CDR3 reads CASSERDTGLLEQYF. Here the CDR3 DNA reads TGTGCCAGCAGTGAAAGGGACACAGGCCTCCTCGAGCAGTACTTC.

J is TRBJ2-7 and V is TRBV5-1; possible D gene TRBD1, 5 bases. The CDR3 loop spans 13 amino acids. Germline CDR1 and CDR2: SGHRS and YFSETQ. Trimming took 2 bases from V and 2 from J, leaving 8 bases between them. CDR3 protein: CASSFPGTYEQYF. CDR3 in DNA: TGCGCCAGCAGCTTCCCAGGGACCTACGAGCAGTACTTC.

The chain couples TRBV4-3 to TRBJ2-6; 7 bases agree with TRBD1. V lost 0 bases, J lost 3 bases, and 5 bases stayed unmatched. The germline V gene encodes CDR1 LGHNA and CDR2 YSLEER. This CDR3 is built from 17 residues. In DNA, the CDR3 is TGCGCCAGCAGCCAAGACCCAGGGGGTCTTGGGGCCAACGTCCTGACTTTC. Protein sequence: CASSQDPGGLGANVLTF.